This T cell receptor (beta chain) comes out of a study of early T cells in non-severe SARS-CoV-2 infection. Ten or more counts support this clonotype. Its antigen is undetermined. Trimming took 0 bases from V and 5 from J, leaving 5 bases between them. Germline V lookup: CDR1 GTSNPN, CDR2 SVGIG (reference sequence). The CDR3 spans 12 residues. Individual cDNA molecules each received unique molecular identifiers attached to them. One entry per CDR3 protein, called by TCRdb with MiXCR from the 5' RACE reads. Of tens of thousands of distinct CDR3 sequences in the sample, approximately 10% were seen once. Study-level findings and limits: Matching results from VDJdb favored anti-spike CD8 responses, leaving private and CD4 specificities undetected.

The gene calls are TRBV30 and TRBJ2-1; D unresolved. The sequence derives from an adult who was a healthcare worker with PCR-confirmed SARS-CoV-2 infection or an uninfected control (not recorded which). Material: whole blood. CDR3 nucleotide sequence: TGTGCCTGGAGTGTATTTGACAATGAGCAGTTCTTC. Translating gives CAWSVFDNEQFF.